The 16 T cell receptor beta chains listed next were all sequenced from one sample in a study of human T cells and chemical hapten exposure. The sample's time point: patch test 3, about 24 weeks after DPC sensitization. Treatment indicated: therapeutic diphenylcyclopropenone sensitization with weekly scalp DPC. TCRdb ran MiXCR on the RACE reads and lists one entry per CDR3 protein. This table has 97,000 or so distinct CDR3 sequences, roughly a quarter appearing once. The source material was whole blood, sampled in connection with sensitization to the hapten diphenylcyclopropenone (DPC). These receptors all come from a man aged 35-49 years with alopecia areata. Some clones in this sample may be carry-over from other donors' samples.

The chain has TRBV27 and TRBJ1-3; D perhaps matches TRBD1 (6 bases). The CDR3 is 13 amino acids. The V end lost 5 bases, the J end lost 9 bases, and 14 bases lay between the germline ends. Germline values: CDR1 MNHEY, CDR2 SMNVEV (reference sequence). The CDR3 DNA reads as TGTGCCAGCAGTCACGACAGGCGAGGCACCATATATTTT. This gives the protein CASSHDRRGTIYF.

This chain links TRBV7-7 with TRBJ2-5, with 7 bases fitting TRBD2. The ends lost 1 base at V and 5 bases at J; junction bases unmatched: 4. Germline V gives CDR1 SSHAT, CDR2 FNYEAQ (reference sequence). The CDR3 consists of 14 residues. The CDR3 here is CASSLEVGGETQYF. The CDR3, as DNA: TGTGCCAGCAGCTTAGAGGTCGGGGGGGAGACCCAGTACTTC.

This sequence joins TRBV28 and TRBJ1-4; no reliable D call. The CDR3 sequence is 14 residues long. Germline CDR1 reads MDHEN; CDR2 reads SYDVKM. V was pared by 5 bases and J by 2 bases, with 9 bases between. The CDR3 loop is CASSLSVTNEKLFF. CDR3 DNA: TGTGCCAGCAGTCTGTCGGTCACTAATGAAAAACTGTTTTTT.

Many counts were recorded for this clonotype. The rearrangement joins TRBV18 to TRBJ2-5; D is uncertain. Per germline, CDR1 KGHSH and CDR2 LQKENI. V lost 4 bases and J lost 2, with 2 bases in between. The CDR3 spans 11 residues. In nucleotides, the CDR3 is TGTGCCAGCTCACGACAAGAGACCCAGTACTTC. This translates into CASSRQETQYF.

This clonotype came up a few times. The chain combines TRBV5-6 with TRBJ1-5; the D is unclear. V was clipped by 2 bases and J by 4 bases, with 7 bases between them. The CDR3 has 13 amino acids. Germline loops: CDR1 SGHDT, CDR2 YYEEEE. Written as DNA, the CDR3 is TGTGCCAGCAGCTTTTCTCCGAATCAGCCCCAGCATTTT. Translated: CASSFSPNQPQHF.

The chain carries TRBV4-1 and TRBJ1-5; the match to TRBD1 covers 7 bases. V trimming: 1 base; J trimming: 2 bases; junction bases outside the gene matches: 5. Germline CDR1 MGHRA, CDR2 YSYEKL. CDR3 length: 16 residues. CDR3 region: CASSQGDRAGNQPQHF. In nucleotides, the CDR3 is TGCGCCAGCAGCCAAGGAGACAGGGCGGGCAATCAGCCCCAGCATTTT.

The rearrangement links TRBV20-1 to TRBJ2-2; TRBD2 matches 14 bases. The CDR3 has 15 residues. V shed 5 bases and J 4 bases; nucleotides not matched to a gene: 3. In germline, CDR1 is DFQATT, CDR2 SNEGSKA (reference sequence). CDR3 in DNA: TGCAGTGCTTCGGGACTAGCGGGAGTCACCGGGGAGCTGTTTTTT. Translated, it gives CSASGLAGVTGELFF.

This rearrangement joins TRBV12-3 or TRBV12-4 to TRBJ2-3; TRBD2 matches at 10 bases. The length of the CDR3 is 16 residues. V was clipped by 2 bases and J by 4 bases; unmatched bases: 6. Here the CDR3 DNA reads TGTGCCAGCAGTTTACGTCTAGCGGGAGTGGCAGATACGCAGTATTTT. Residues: CASSLRLAGVADTQYF.

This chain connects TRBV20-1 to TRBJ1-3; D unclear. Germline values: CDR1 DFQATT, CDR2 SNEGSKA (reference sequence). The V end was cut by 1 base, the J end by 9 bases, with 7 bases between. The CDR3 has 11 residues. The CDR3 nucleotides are TGCAGTGCTAGAGTAGGAGGCACCATATATTTT. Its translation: CSARVGGTIYF.

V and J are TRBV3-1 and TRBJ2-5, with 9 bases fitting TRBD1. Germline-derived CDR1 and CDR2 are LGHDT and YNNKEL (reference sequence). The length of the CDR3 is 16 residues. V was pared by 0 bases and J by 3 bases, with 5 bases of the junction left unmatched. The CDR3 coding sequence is TGTGCCAGCAGCCAAGATGGGACAGGGTCGAAAGAGACCCAGTACTTC. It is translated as CASSQDGTGSKETQYF.

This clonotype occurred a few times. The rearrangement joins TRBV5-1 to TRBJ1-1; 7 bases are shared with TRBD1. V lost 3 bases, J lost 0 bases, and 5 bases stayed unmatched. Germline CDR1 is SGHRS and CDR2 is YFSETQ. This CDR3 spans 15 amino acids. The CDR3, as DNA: TGCGCCAGCAGCTCGACAGGGTTTATGAACACTGAAGCTTTCTTT. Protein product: CASSSTGFMNTEAFF.

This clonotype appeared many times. The CDR3 bases are TGCAGTGCTAGAACATCGGACAGGGGTCCTCAAGAGACCCAGTACTTC. The encoded protein is CSARTSDRGPQETQYF. The chain joins TRBV20-1 to TRBJ2-5; TRBD1 agrees at 9 bases. With 2 bases clipped from V and 2 bases from J, the junction kept 9 bases outside the gene matches. Germline assignment: CDR1 DFQATT and CDR2 SNEGSKA (reference sequence). This CDR3 region has 16 residues.

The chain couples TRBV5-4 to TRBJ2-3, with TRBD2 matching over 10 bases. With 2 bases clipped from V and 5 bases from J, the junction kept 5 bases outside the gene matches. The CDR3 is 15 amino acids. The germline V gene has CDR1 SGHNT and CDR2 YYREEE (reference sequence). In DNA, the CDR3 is TGTGCCAGCAGCTTCAGCGGGAGGGCCCAAGATACGCAGTATTTT. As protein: CASSFSGRAQDTQYF.

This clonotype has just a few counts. The CDR3 region is CASSPRSGRGYNEQFF. The CDR3 region has the DNA TGTGCCAGCTCACCCCGAAGCGGGAGGGGTTACAATGAGCAGTTCTTC. V usage is TRBV18 and J usage is TRBJ2-1; 10 bases line up with TRBD2. The CDR3 has 16 amino acids. The germline V gene encodes CDR1 KGHSH and CDR2 LQKENI. With V trimmed by 3 bases and J by 4 bases, 6 bases remained unmatched.

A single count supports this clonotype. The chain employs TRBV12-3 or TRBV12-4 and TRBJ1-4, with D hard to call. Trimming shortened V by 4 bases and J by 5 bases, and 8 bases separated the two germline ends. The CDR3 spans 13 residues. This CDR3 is CASSSRVNEKLFF. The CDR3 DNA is TGTGCCAGCAGTTCTCGGGTGAATGAAAAACTGTTTTTT.

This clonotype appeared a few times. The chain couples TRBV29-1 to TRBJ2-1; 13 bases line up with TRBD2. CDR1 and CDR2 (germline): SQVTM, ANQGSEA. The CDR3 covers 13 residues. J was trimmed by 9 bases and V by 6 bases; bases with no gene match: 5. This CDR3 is CSVRTSGSAEQFF. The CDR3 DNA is TGCAGCGTGAGGACTAGCGGGAGCGCTGAGCAGTTCTTC.